In this sample, the clone carrying this T cell receptor beta chain turned up a few times. This entry is derived from a study of cytomegalovirus exposure and HLA in healthy donors. The CDR3 loop spans 16 amino acids. Unmatched junction bases numbered 9, after V lost 2 bases and J lost 6 bases. Germline lookup yields CDR1 LGHNA and CDR2 YSLEER. PCR was performed using 60 Vbeta and 13 Jbeta primers. Sequenced by immunoSEQ multiplex PCR; TCRdb stores in-frame clones only, minus some. The sample records 100,000 to 150,000 clones, approximately 78% being singletons. What was sequenced was PBMCs. The sequence derives from a female donor in good health and CMV-seronegative. This sequence joins TRBV4-3 and TRBJ2-7, with 11 nucleotides matching TRBD2. The CDR3: CASSQISGRAFREQYF. As DNA, the CDR3 is TGCGCCAGCAGCCAAATTAGCGGGAGGGCCTTCCGCGAGCAGTACTTC.